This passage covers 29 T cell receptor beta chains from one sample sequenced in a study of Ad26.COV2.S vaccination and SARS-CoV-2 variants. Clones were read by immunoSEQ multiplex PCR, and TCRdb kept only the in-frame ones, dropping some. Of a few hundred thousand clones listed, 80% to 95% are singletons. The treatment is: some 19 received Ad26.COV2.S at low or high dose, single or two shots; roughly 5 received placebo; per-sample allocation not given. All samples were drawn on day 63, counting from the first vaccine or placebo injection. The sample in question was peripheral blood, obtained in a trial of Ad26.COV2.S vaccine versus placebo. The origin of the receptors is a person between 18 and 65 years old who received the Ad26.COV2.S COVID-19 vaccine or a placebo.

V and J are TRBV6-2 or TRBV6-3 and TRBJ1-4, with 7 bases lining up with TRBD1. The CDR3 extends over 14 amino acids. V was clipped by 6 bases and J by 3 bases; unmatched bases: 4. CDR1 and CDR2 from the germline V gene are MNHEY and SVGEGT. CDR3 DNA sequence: TGTGCCAGCAGCGACAGGGTTGCTAATGAAAAACTGTTTTTT. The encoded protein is CASSDRVANEKLFF.

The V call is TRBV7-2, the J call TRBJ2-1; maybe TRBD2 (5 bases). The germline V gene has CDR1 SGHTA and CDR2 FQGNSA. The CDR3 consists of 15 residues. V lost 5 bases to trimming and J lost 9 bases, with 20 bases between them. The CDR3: CASSQRTSFPGEQFF. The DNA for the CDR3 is TGTGCCAGCAGCCAAAGAACTAGTTTTCCGGGTGAGCAGTTCTTC.

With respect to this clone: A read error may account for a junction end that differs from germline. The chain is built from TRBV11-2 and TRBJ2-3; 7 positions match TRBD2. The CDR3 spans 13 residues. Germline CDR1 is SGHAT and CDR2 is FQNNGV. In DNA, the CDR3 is TGTGCCAGCAGCTTAGTTTTGCGGGGGAAAGTCCATTTT. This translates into CASSLVLRGKVHF.

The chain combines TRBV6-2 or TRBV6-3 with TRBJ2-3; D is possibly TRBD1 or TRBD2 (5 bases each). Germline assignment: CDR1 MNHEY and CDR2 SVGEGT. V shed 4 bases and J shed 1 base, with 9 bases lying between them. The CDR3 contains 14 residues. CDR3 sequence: CASSLQGRTDTQYF. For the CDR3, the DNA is TGTGCCAGCAGTTTGCAGGGACGCACAGATACGCAGTATTTT.

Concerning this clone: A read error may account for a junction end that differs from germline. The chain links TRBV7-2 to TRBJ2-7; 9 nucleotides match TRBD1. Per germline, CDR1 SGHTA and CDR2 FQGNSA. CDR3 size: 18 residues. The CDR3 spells CASSIARPRDRAYYEQYF. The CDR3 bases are TGTGCCAGCAGCATAGCCCGACCCCGGGACAGGGCTTACTACGAGCAGTACTTC. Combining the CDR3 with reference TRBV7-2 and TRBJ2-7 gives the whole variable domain GAGVSQSPSNKVTEKGKDVELRCDPISGHTALYWYRQSLGQGLEFLIYFQGNSAPDKSGLPSDRFSAERTGGSVSTLTIQRTQQEDSAVYLCASSIARPRDRAYYEQYFGPGTRLTVT.

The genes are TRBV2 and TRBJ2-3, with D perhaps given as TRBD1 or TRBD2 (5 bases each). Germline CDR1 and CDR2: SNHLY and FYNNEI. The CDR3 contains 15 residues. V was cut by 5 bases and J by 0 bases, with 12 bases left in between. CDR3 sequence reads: CASSRDGASTDTQYF. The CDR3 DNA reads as TGTGCCAGCAGTCGGGACGGAGCTAGCACAGATACGCAGTATTTT.

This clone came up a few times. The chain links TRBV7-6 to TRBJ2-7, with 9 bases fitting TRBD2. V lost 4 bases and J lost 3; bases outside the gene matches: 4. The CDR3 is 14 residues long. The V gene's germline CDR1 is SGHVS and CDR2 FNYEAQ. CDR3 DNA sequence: TGTGCCAGCAGCTCAAGCGGGGGGAGCTACGAGCAGTACTTC. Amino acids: CASSSSGGSYEQYF.

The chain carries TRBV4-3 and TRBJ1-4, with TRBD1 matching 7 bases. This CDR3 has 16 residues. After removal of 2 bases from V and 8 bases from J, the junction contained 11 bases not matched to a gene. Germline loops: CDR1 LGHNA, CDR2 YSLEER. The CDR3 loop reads CASSQNDRAVGEKLFF. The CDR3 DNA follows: TGCGCCAGCAGCCAAAACGACAGGGCGGTCGGAGAAAAACTGTTTTTT.

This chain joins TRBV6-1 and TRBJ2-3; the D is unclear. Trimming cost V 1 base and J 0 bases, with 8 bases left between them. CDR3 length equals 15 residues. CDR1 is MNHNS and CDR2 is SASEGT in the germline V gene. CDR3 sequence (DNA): TGTGCCAGCAGTGAAGGATGGGCTAGCACAGATACGCAGTATTTT. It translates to CASSEGWASTDTQYF.

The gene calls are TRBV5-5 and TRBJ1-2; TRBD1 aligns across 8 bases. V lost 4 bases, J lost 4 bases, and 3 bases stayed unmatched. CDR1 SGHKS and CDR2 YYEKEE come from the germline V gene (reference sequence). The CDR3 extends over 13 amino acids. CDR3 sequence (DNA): TGTGCCAGCAGCCCAGGGGGCAGCTATGGCTACACCTTC. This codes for CASSPGGSYGYTF.

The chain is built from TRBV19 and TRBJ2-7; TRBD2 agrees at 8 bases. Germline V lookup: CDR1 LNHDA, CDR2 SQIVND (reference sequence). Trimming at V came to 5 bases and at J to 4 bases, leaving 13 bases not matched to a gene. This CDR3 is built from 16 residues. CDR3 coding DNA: TGTGCCAGTAGTGAAGGATCGTTGGGCGGGGGGTACGAGCAGTACTTC. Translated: CASSEGSLGGGYEQYF.

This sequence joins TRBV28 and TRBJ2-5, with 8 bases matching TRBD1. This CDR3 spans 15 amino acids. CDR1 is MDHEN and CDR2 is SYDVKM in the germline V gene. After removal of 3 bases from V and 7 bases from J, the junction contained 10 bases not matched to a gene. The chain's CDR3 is CASSFLGQGAGTQYF. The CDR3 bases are TGTGCCAGCAGTTTTCTAGGTCAGGGGGCAGGGACCCAGTACTTC.

The chain's CDR3 is CASTSTPGYYGYTF. The CDR3 DNA reads TGTGCCAGCACCTCAACCCCGGGATACTATGGCTACACCTTC. The J gene is TRBJ1-2, the V gene TRBV5-6, with no clear D. The CDR3 covers 14 residues. Germline-derived CDR1 and CDR2 are SGHDT and YYEEEE. Trimming took off 6 bases at V and 3 bases at J, with 15 bases between the two ends.

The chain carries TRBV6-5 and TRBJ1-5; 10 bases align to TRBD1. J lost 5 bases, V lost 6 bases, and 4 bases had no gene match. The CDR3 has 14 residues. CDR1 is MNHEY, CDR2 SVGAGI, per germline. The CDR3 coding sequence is TGTGCCAGCAGGGACAGGGGGGCCCATCAGCCCCAGCATTTT. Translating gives CASRDRGAHQPQHF.

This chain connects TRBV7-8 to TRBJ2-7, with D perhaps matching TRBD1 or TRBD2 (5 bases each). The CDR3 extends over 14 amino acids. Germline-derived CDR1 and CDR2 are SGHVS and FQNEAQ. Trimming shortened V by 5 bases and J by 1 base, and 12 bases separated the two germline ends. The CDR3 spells CASSGTLPSYEQYF. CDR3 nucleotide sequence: TGTGCCAGCAGCGGGACGTTACCTTCCTACGAGCAGTACTTC.

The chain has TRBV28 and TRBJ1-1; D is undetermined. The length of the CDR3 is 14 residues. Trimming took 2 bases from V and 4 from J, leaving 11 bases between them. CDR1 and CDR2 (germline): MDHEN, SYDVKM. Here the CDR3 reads CASSLLGIGTEAFF. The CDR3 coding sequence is TGTGCCAGCAGTTTACTAGGGATAGGCACTGAAGCTTTCTTT.

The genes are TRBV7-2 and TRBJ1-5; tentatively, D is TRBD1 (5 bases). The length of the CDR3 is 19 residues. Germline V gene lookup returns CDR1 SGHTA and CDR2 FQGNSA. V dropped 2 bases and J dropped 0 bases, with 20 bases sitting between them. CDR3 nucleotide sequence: TGTGCCAGCAGCTTATCTCCATTAGGGAGGGGAACTAGCAATCAGCCCCAGCATTTT. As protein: CASSLSPLGRGTSNQPQHF.

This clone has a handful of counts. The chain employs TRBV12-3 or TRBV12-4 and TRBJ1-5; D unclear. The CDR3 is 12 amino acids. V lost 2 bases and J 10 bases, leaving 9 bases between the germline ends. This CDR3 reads CASSLKPHPQHF. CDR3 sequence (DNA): TGTGCCAGCAGTTTAAAGCCTCATCCCCAGCATTTT.

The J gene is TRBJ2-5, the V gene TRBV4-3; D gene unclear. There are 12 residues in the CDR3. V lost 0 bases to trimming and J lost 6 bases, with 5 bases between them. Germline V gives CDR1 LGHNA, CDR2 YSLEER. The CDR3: CASSQDGQTQYF. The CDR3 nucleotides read TGCGCCAGCAGCCAAGATGGTCAGACCCAGTACTTC.

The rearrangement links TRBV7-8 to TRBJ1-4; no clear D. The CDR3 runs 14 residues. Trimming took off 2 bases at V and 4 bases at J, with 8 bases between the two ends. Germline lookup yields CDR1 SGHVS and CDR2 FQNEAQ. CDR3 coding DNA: TGTGCCAGCAGCTTACCAGAGTTTAATGAAAAACTGTTTTTT. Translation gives CASSLPEFNEKLFF. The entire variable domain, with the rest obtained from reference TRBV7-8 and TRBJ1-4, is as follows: GAGVSQSPRYKVAKRGQDVALRCDPISGHVSLFWYQQALGQGPEFLTYFQNEAQLDKSGLPSDRFFAERPEGSVSTLKIQRTQQEDSAVYLCASSLPEFNEKLFFGSGTQLSVL.

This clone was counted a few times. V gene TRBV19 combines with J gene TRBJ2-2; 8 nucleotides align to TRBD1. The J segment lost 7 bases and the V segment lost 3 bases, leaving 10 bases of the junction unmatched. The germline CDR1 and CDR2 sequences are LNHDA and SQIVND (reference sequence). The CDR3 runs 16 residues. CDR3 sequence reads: CASSITWTGKGGELFF. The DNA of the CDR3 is TGTGCCAGTAGTATTACCTGGACAGGGAAGGGCGGGGAGCTGTTTTTT.

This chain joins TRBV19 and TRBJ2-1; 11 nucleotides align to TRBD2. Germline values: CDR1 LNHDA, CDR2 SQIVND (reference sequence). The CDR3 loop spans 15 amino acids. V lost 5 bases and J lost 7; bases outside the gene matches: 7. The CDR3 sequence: CASSYSGGAFNEQFF. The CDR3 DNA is TGTGCCAGTAGTTATAGCGGGGGGGCCTTTAATGAGCAGTTCTTC.

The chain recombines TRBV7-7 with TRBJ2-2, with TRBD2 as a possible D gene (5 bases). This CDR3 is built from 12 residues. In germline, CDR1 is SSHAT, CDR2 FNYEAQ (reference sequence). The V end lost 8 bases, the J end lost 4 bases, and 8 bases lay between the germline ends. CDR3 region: CASQAVTGELFF. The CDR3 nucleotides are TGTGCCAGCCAAGCGGTCACCGGGGAGCTGTTTTTT.

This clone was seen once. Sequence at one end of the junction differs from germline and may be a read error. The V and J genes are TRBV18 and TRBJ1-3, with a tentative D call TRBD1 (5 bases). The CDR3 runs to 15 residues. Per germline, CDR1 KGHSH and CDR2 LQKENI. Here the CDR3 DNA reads TGTGCCAGCTCACCACTCGACAGCTCTGAAAACACCATATATTTT. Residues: CASSPLDSSENTIYF.

CDR3 in amino acids: CASSPKDRNTGELFF. In DNA form, the CDR3 reads TGTGCCAGCAGCCCCAAAGACAGGAACACCGGGGAGCTGTTTTTT. The rearrangement joins TRBV7-6 to TRBJ2-2, with D perhaps TRBD1 (5 bases). Per the germline V gene, CDR1 is SGHVS and CDR2 is FNYEAQ. Trimming cost V 5 bases and J 1 base, with 11 bases left between them. The CDR3 is 15 amino acids.

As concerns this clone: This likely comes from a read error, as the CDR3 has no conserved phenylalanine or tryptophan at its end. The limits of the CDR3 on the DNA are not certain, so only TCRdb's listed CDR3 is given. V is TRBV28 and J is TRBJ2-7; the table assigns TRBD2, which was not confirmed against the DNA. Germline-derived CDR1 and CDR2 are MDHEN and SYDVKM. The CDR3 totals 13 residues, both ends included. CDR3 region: CASTPGGGGPPGL.

CDR3 sequence: CASSLGSGIDYGYTF. The CDR3 DNA is TGTGCCAGCAGCTTAGGATCCGGGATCGACTATGGCTACACCTTC. The chain employs TRBV7-2 and TRBJ1-2; D remains unclear. Germline CDR1 and CDR2: SGHTA and FQGNSA. The V end lost 1 base, the J end lost 3 bases, and 12 bases lay between the germline ends. The CDR3 consists of 15 residues.

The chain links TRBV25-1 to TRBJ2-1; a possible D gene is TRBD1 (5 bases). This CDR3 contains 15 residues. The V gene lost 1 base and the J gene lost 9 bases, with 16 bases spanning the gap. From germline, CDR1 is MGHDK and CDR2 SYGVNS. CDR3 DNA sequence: TGTGCCAGCAGTGAATTGACAGATCCTGTCGGTGAGCAGTTCTTC. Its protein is CASSELTDPVGEQFF.

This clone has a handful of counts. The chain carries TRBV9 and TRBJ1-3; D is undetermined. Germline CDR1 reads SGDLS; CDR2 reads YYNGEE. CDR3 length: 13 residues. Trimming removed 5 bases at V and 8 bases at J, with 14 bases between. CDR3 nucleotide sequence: TGTGCCAGCAGTTCGGATGGTTGGTACACCATATATTTT. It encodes CASSSDGWYTIYF.